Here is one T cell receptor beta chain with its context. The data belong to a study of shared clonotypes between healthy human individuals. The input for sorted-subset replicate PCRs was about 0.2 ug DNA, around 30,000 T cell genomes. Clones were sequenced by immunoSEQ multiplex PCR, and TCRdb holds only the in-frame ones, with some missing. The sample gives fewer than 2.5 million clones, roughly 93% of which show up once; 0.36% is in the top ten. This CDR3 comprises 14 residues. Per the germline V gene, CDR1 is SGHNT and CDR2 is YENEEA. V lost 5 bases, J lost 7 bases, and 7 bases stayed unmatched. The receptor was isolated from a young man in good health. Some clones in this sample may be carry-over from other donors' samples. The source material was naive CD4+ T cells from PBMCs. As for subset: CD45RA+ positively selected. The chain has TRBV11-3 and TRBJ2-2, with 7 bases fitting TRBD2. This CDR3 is CASSDSWGGGELFF. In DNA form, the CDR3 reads TGTGCCAGCAGCGACAGCTGGGGGGGCGGGGAGCTGTTTTTT.